This T cell receptor beta chain was found in a study of blood T cells in healthy people across ages. V gave up 4 bases and J gave up 4 bases; unmatched junction bases: 6. CDR1 is MNHNS and CDR2 is SASEGT in the germline V gene. The CDR3 sequence is 15 residues long. This clonotype showed up just a few times. A second roughly 6 to 12 cycle PCR used barcoded and J-beta primers. TCRdb recomputed calls from the 5' RACE reads with MiXCR, one row per CDR3 protein. The data contain roughly 2 million distinct CDR3 sequences, around half of them singletons. Sample: blood. The receptor comes from a woman aged 40-49 years in good health. The V gene is TRBV6-1, the J gene TRBJ2-3; 9 nucleotides line up with TRBD2. CDR3 nucleotide sequence: TGTGCCAGCAGTGGCGCGGGGGGGCCTCCAGATACGCAGTATTTT. Residues: CASSGAGGPPDTQYF.